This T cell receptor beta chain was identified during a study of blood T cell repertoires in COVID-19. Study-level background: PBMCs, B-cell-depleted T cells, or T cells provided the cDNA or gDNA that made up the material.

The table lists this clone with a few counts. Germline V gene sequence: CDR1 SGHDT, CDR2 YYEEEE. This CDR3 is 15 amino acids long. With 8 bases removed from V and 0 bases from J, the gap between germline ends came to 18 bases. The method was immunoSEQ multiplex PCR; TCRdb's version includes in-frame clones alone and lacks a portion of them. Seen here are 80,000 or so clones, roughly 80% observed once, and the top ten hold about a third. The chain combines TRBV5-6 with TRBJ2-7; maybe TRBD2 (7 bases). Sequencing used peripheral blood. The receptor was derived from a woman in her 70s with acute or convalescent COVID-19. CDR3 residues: CARLNGGGSSYEQYF. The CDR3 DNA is TGTGCCAGACTTAACGGGGGCGGGAGCTCCTACGAGCAGTACTTC.